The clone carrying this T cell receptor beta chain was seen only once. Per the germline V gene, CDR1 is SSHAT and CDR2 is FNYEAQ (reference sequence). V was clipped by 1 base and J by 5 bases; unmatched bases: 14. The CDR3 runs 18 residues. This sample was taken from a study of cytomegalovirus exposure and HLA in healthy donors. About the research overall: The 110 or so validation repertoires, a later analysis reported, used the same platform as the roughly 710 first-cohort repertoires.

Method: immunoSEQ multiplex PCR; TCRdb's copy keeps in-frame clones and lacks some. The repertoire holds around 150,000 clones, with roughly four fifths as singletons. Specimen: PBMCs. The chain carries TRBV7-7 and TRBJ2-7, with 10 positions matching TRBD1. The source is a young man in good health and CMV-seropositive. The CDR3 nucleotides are TGTGCCAGCAGCTTAGGAAGGTCCGGGACAGGGGAAGCGGACGAGCAGTACTTC. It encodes CASSLGRSGTGEADEQYF.